Listed below are T cell receptor beta chains from one sample, sequenced in a study of neurological immune-mediated disorders. TCRdb recomputed calls from the 5' RACE reads with MiXCR, one row per CDR3 protein. The sample has tens of thousands of distinct CDR3 sequences, 13% to 15% seen once. Material: PBMCs. These receptors were obtained from a woman in her forties or fifties with HTLV-1-associated myelopathy (HAM/TSP). The CDR3 runs from the conserved cysteine through the conserved F or W. Each record gives: clone size, D gene, J gene, V gene, CDR3 protein, CDR3 DNA. The D gene is left open where the match is weak. Only part of the rows carry a size: once, few, many, or a class if the clone is expanded.

NA,TRBD1,TRBJ1-2,TRBV6-6,CASRRDRVDGYTF,TGTGCCAGCAGACGGGACAGGGTAGATGGCTACACCTTC
many,NA,TRBJ2-1,TRBV15,CATSRDKVQQFF,TGTGCCACCAGCAGAGATAAGGTCCAGCAGTTCTTC
many,NA,TRBJ2-3,TRBV7-2,CASSFTGRDTQYF,TGTGCCAGCAGCTTTACAGGGCGAGATACGCAGTATTTT
many,NA,TRBJ1-5,TRBV5-1,CASSLDQGGQPQHF,TGCGCCAGCAGCTTGGATCAAGGAGGCCAGCCCCAGCATTTT
many,TRBD1,TRBJ2-1,TRBV6-4,CASSNAGTGPGNEQFF,TGTGCCAGCAGTAACGCGGGGACAGGGCCAGGAAATGAGCAGTTCTTC
many,TRBD1,TRBJ1-2,TRBV7-2,CASNPGQGVYGYTF,TGTGCCAGCAACCCTGGACAGGGGGTTTATGGCTACACCTTC
many,NA,TRBJ1-2,TRBV25-1,CASRGGYGYTF,TGTGCCAGCAGGGGGGGTTATGGCTACACCTTC
many,TRBD2,TRBJ2-3,TRBV20-1,CSASGGAVVADTQYF,TGCAGTGCTAGCGGGGGGGCGGTAGTTGCAGATACGCAGTATTTT
many,NA,TRBJ2-4,TRBV6-1,CASSERGYSKNIQYF,TGTGCCAGCAGTGAAAGGGGATATAGCAAAAACATTCAGTACTTC
many,NA,TRBJ2-2,TRBV28,CAIGRGGQNTGELFF,TGTGCCATCGGTAGGGGGGGGCAGAACACCGGGGAGCTGTTTTTT
many,TRBD1,TRBJ2-2,TRBV27,CASSVRDRVNTGELFF,TGTGCCAGCAGTGTCCGGGACAGGGTTAACACCGGGGAGCTGTTTTTT
many,NA,TRBJ2-3,TRBV20-1,CSALGSYGTDTQYF,TGCAGTGCTTTAGGGTCGTATGGCACAGATACGCAGTATTTT
many,TRBD1,TRBJ2-1,TRBV4-2,CASSHNRGLLNEQFF,TGTGCCAGCAGCCACAACAGGGGTCTTTTGAATGAGCAGTTCTTC
many,TRBD1,TRBJ1-2,TRBV3-1,CASSQITGGAENYGYTF,TGTGCCAGCAGCCAAATTACAGGGGGCGCAGAAAACTATGGCTACACCTTC
many,NA,TRBJ2-5,TRBV5-1,CASSSYQETQYF,TGCGCCAGCAGCTCGTACCAAGAGACCCAGTACTTC
many,TRBD1,TRBJ1-1,TRBV5-6,CASSTQGAQVNTEAFF,TGTGCCAGCAGCACACAGGGGGCGCAGGTTAACACTGAAGCTTTCTTT
many,TRBD1,TRBJ1-2,TRBV5-6,CASSDTGGNGYTF,TGTGCCAGCAGCGATACAGGGGGCAATGGCTACACCTTC
many,NA,TRBJ2-5,TRBV25-1,CASSEFTGRDSKSETQYF,TGTGCCAGCAGTGAATTCACAGGGAGGGATTCAAAGTCGGAGACCCAGTACTTC
many,NA,TRBJ2-5,TRBV20-1,CSARRAGIQETQYF,TGCAGTGCTAGAAGGGCCGGGATTCAAGAGACCCAGTACTTC
many,NA,TRBJ2-4,TRBV7-2,CASSLGGRGENIQYF,TGTGCCAGCAGCTTAGGGGGCAGGGGGGAAAACATTCAGTACTTC
many,NA,TRBJ2-5,TRBV20-1,CSAARDRRETQYF,TGCAGTGCTGCCCGCGACAGGCGCGAGACCCAGTACTTC
many,TRBD2,TRBJ2-1,TRBV7-2,CASSSRASTSGGAYEQFF,TGTGCCAGCAGCTCACGAGCGTCGACTAGCGGGGGGGCGTATGAGCAGTTCTTC
many,NA,TRBJ2-3,TRBV12-3/TRBV12-4,CASSTPPGHSSTDTQYF,TGTGCCAGCAGTACGCCCCCGGGACACTCTAGCACAGATACGCAGTATTTT
NA,NA,TRBJ2-1,TRBV29-1,CSVDEPSLDEQFF,TGCAGCGTTGACGAACCCAGCCTCGATGAGCAGTTCTTC
many,TRBD2,TRBJ2-3,TRBV24-1,CATSHVAGPDDSTQYF,TGTGCCACCTCTCATGTAGCGGGACCCGATGACAGTACGCAGTATTTT
NA,NA,TRBJ2-3,TRBV9,CANSVTSGFTDTQYF,TGTGCCAACAGCGTCACAAGCGGGTTCACAGATACGCAGTATTTT
NA,NA,TRBJ2-7,TRBV18,CASSPGGSRNEQYF,TGTGCCAGCTCACCAGGAGGGAGTCGGAACGAGCAGTACTTC
many,NA,TRBJ1-1,TRBV4-3,CASGRGLNTEAFF,TGCGCCAGTGGGAGGGGGTTGAACACTGAAGCTTTCTTT
many,NA,TRBJ1-2,TRBV6-7,CASSSRDTPYGYTF,TGTGCCAGCAGTTCCCGGGACACGCCCTATGGCTACACCTTC
many,NA,TRBJ2-3,TRBV12-3/TRBV12-4,CASSFSAGPRTDTQYF,TGTGCCAGCAGTTTCTCGGCGGGCCCACGCACAGATACGCAGTATTTT
many,NA,TRBJ2-3,TRBV7-2,CASSPGPFSHTDTQYF,TGTGCCAGCAGCCCCGGCCCGTTCTCACACACAGATACGCAGTATTTT
many,NA,TRBJ2-7,TRBV15,CATSIGRLGNEQYF,TGTGCCACCAGCATAGGACGGCTAGGCAACGAGCAGTACTTC
many,NA,TRBJ2-3,TRBV12-3/TRBV12-4,CASSLVGGGPPDTQYF,TGTGCCAGCAGTTTAGTGGGGGGGGGCCCCCCAGATACGCAGTATTTT
many,NA,TRBJ2-7,TRBV12-3/TRBV12-4,CASSLGVGGYEQYF,TGTGCCAGCAGTTTAGGAGTGGGCGGCTACGAGCAGTACTTC
few,NA,TRBJ2-7,TRBV7-2,CASSLVYKNLYEQYF,TGTGCCAGCAGCTTAGTTTACAAGAATCTCTACGAGCAGTACTTC
many,TRBD1,TRBJ2-3,TRBV7-2,CASSLVLTGWSPDTQYF,TGTGCCAGCAGCTTAGTTCTGACAGGGTGGTCCCCAGATACGCAGTATTTT
NA,TRBD2,TRBJ2-1,TRBV20-1,CSARPTSGSHNEQFF,TGCAGTGCTAGACCGACTAGCGGGAGCCATAATGAGCAGTTCTTC